These 10 T cell receptor beta chains share one sample of origin, sequenced in a study of T cell responses to AZD1222 COVID-19 vaccine. Sequencing was performed with immunoSEQ multiplex PCR; in TCRdb, only in-frame clones are kept and a portion is missing. Of some 150,000 clones listed, approximately 93% are singletons. Sequencing used peripheral blood, obtained on day 0 of AZD1222 vaccination. The receptors originated from an adult in good health.

This clone was counted only a few times. The chain employs TRBV19 and TRBJ1-2, with a possible D match to TRBD1 (5 bases). Trimming removed 2 bases from V and 4 bases from J, with 14 bases in between. CDR1 is LNHDA and CDR2 is SQIVND in the germline V gene (reference sequence). The CDR3 contains 15 residues. CDR3 sequence (DNA): TGTGCCAGTAGTATACCCACCGGACAAGCCTATGGCTACACCTTC. As protein: CASSIPTGQAYGYTF.

CDR3 loop: CAISGTDEYGYTF. The CDR3, as DNA: TGTGCCATCAGTGGGACGGACGAGTATGGCTACACCTTC. The chain recombines TRBV10-3 with TRBJ1-2; D is unresolved. CDR1 and CDR2 (germline): ENHRY, SYGVKD. CDR3 size: 13 residues. V lost 4 bases and J 5 bases, leaving 11 bases between the germline ends.

This clone was detected once. The chain has TRBV5-1 and TRBJ1-1; D possibly corresponds to TRBD1 (6 bases). Trimming removed 3 bases at V and 1 base at J, with 13 bases between. CDR3 length equals 15 residues. CDR1 and CDR2 from the germline V gene are SGHRS and YFSETQ. The chain's CDR3 is CASSSRTAPNTEAFF. CDR3 coding DNA: TGCGCCAGCAGCTCTCGGACAGCTCCGAACACTGAAGCTTTCTTT.

The gene calls are TRBV7-9 and TRBJ2-2, with 8 bases that match TRBD1. Germline CDR1 reads SEHNR; CDR2 reads FQNEAQ (reference sequence). CDR3 length: 15 residues. V lost 5 bases to trimming and J lost 4 bases; unmatched junction nucleotides: 6. The CDR3 region is CASSLLRGLTGELFF. CDR3 sequence (DNA): TGTGCCAGCAGCCTACTCAGGGGGCTCACCGGGGAGCTGTTTTTT.

This sequence joins TRBV5-4 and TRBJ1-1; D is uncertain. Germline V lookup: CDR1 SGHNT, CDR2 YYREEE (reference sequence). This CDR3 is 12 amino acids long. Trimming took 0 bases from V and 8 from J, leaving 8 bases between them. The CDR3 DNA reads TGTGCCAGCAGCTTGGGAGGCCCCGAAGCTTTCTTT. Residues: CASSLGGPEAFF.

The chain combines TRBV5-1 with TRBJ2-3; 9 nucleotides align to TRBD1. The J segment lost 2 bases and the V segment lost 4 bases, leaving 5 bases of the junction unmatched. Per germline, CDR1 SGHRS and CDR2 YFSETQ. This CDR3 comprises 15 residues. In nucleotides, the CDR3 is TGCGCCAGCAGCGGGGGACAGGGACTCACAGATACGCAGTATTTT. Its protein is CASSGGQGLTDTQYF.

The chain employs TRBV12-3 or TRBV12-4 and TRBJ1-2; D unclear. The CDR3 consists of 13 residues. The ends were cut back, 5 bases at V and 4 bases at J, with 11 bases in the middle. The CDR3 bases are TGTGCCAGCAGTCTCCACTCTTCCTATGGCTACACCTTC. Encoded protein: CASSLHSSYGYTF.

The chain uses TRBV2 and TRBJ2-7; D ambiguous. Germline V gene sequence: CDR1 SNHLY, CDR2 FYNNEI. V was clipped by 4 bases and J by 1 base, with 11 bases between them. The CDR3 runs 14 residues. This CDR3 reads CASSVSTESYEQYF. The DNA for the CDR3 is TGTGCCAGCAGTGTTTCAACAGAATCCTACGAGCAGTACTTC.

This rearrangement joins TRBV6-5 to TRBJ2-7, with 11 positions matching TRBD2. V gave up 6 bases and J gave up 1 base; unmatched junction bases: 2. Germline V gives CDR1 MNHEY, CDR2 SVGAGI. The CDR3 consists of 14 residues. Here the CDR3 DNA reads TGTGCCAGCAGGATAGCGGGGGGGTCCTACGAGCAGTACTTC. Its protein is CASRIAGGSYEQYF.

The V call is TRBV6-2 or TRBV6-3, the J call TRBJ1-5, with unresolved D. Trimming stripped 2 bases from V and 0 bases from J, with 11 bases between. The CDR3 consists of 16 residues. CDR1 is MNHEY, CDR2 SVGEGT, per germline. CDR3 sequence (DNA): TGTGCCAGCAGTTACAATCTGGGAATTAGCAATCAGCCCCAGCATTTT. Amino acids: CASSYNLGISNQPQHF.